This T cell receptor (beta chain) was found in a study of cytomegalovirus exposure and HLA in healthy donors. Study-wide findings and caveats: Another analysis was done later, and it associated around 15,000 TCR beta sequences with HLA alleles at 0.05 false discovery rate. Later examination showed HLA-associated TCR beta chains had greater clonal expansion than equally common others. The study recorded 160 or so TCR beta chains that were cytomegalovirus-associated.

This CDR3 comprises 15 residues. In germline, CDR1 is LGHNA, CDR2 YNFKEQ. V lost 0 bases and J lost 1; bases outside the gene matches: 0. Note on this clone: The antigen is unknown.

The primer mix had 60 Vbeta and 13 Jbeta primers. Repertoires were generated with immunoSEQ multiplex PCR, while TCRdb's copy carries only in-frame clones and drops some. The sample includes some 150,000 clones, about 74% of them seen just once. The sequenced material came from PBMCs. The TCR comes from a woman between 40 and 50 years old in good health and CMV-seronegative. V gene TRBV4-2 combines with J gene TRBJ2-1; 7 nucleotides match TRBD2. CDR3 nucleotide sequence: TGTGCCAGCAGCCAAGAGGGGGGGTCCTACAATGAGCAGTTCTTC. Protein: CASSQEGGSYNEQFF.